The present T cell receptor (beta chain) was sequenced within a study of blood T cell repertoires in COVID-19. Across the whole study: The analysed material was cDNA or gDNA that came from T cells, B-cell-depleted T cells, or PBMCs.

The protocol was immunoSEQ multiplex PCR, while the TCRdb copy is restricted to in-frame clones and leaves out a portion. Of 180,000 or so clones listed, approximately 86% were seen once; the top ten hold 9.8%. CDR3 length: 13 residues. Germline lookup yields CDR1 LGHDT and CDR2 YNNKEL (reference sequence). This clone was seen once. The junction shows a germline mismatch at one end, possibly a read error. The sequenced sample consisted of peripheral blood. V usage is TRBV3-1 (or the pseudogene TRBV3-2) and J usage is TRBJ2-5; no clear D gene. The sequence derives from a woman older than 75 with acute or convalescent COVID-19. The CDR3 protein is CASSPINQETQYF. The CDR3 DNA reads TGTGCCAGCAGCCCAATAAACCAGGAGACCCAGTACTTC.